These 4 T cell receptor beta chains were sequenced from one sample in a study of blood T cell repertoires in COVID-19. The data were produced by immunoSEQ multiplex PCR, yet TCRdb's version contains in-frame clones alone and is incomplete. This table has more than 400,000 clones, around 90% appearing once. Sequenced: PBMCs or T cells enriched from blood (not recorded which). The receptors were sampled from a woman in her late teens or twenties who had recovered from COVID-19.

The chain joins TRBV28 to TRBJ1-2; D is uncertain. This CDR3 has 13 amino acids. Per germline, CDR1 MDHEN and CDR2 SYDVKM. The V end was cut by 6 bases, the J end by 5 bases, with 13 bases between. In DNA, the CDR3 is TGTGCCAGCAGGGGCTCCGGATTATATGGCTACACCTTC. It yields the protein CASRGSGLYGYTF.

The V call is TRBV19, the J call TRBJ1-2; perhaps TRBD1 as D (5 bases). The CDR3 has 14 amino acids. The V gene lost 5 bases and the J gene lost 8 bases, with 18 bases spanning the gap. Germline V lookup: CDR1 LNHDA, CDR2 SQIVND (reference sequence). This chain's CDR3 is CASSGFGGYDGYTF. In DNA form, the CDR3 reads TGTGCCAGTAGTGGATTCGGGGGATACGACGGCTACACCTTC.

This clone was detected once. This chain links TRBV5-6 with TRBJ2-6, with no clear D. Germline-derived CDR1 and CDR2 are SGHDT and YYEEEE. The CDR3 loop spans 15 amino acids. Trimming took 0 bases from V and 0 from J, leaving 4 bases between them. CDR3 protein: CASSLVNSGANVLTF. Written as DNA, the CDR3 is TGTGCCAGCAGCTTGGTTAACTCTGGGGCCAACGTCCTGACTTTC.

V gene TRBV30 combines with J gene TRBJ2-2; maybe TRBD2 (6 bases). Germline V gene data show CDR1 as GTSNPN and CDR2 as SVGIG (reference sequence). The CDR3 loop spans 13 amino acids. V was shortened by 2 bases and J by 5 bases, with 9 bases between the two germline ends. The CDR3 bases are TGTGCCTGGAGTTCGGGGGTAACCGGGGAGCTGTTTTTT. Translating gives CAWSSGVTGELFF.